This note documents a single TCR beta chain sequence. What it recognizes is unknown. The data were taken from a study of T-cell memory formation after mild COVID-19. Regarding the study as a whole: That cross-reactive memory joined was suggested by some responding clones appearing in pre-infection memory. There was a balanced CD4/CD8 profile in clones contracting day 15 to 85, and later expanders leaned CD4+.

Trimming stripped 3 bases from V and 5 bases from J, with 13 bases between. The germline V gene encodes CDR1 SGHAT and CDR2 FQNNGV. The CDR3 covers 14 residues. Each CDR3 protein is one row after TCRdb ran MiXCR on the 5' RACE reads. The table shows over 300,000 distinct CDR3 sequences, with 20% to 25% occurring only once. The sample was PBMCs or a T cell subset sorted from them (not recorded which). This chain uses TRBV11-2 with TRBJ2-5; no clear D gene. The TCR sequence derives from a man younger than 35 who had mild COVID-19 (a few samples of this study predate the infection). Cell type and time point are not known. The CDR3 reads CASSFLGVFETQYF. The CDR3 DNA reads TGTGCCAGCAGCTTTCTAGGTGTTTTTGAGACCCAGTACTTC.